Following are 26 T cell receptor beta chains from one sample sequenced in a study of PD-1 blockade in classical Hodgkin lymphoma. Generated by immunoSEQ multiplex PCR, the TCRdb table keeps only in-frame clones and is missing some. The data show several thousand clones, under 90% seen once. Each patient relapsed following autologous stem cell transplantation, and prior brentuximab vedotin exposure differed. Investigators obtained CD8+ T cells from thawed PBMCs by magnetic negative selection. The sample in question was CD8+ T cells from blood, obtained at baseline. These receptors all stem from a human donor with classical Hodgkin lymphoma.

This rearrangement joins TRBV5-4 to TRBJ1-1, with 7 bases that match TRBD1. The germline CDR1 and CDR2 sequences are SGHNT and YYREEE (reference sequence). This CDR3 is 18 amino acids long. V lost 2 bases to trimming and J lost 1 base; unmatched junction nucleotides: 14. The CDR3 loop is CASSFLLYRGNRNTEAFF. In DNA, the CDR3 is TGTGCCAGCAGCTTCCTTCTGTACAGGGGAAATCGGAACACTGAAGCTTTCTTT.

The V and J genes are TRBV11-2 and TRBJ1-5; D is unresolved. Trimming shortened V by 1 base and J by 3 bases, and 10 bases separated the two germline ends. This CDR3 has 15 amino acids. Germline V gives CDR1 SGHAT, CDR2 FQNNGV. This CDR3 reads CASSLGPASNQPQHF. CDR3 DNA sequence: TGTGCCAGCAGCTTAGGTCCAGCCTCCAATCAGCCCCAGCATTTT.

This chain uses TRBV6-6 with TRBJ2-1; no firm D call. Germline loops: CDR1 MNHNY, CDR2 SVGAGI (reference sequence). The CDR3 loop spans 13 amino acids. Trimming removed 10 bases at V and 3 bases at J, with 13 bases between. The CDR3 sequence is CATHALGYNEQFF. CDR3 DNA sequence: TGTGCCACACATGCCCTGGGCTACAATGAGCAGTTCTTC.

This chain joins TRBV6-4 and TRBJ2-1; unclear D gene. Deletions cut 6 bases from V and 5 bases from J, with 5 bases between. Germline V gene sequence: CDR1 MRHNA, CDR2 SNTAGT. This CDR3 is built from 11 residues. CDR3 amino acids: CASRRNNEQFF. In DNA form, the CDR3 reads TGTGCCAGCAGAAGGAACAATGAGCAGTTCTTC.

This clone was recorded once. This sequence joins TRBV6-9 and TRBJ2-5, with D tentatively TRBD1 or TRBD2 (5 bases each). Per germline, CDR1 MNHGY and CDR2 SVAAGI. The V and J ends lost 8 bases and 5 bases respectively, with 15 bases between them. The CDR3 consists of 13 residues. This CDR3 is CASGFEGTETQYF. DNA of the CDR3: TGTGCCAGCGGATTCGAGGGGACGGAGACCCAGTACTTC.

Here the CDR3 DNA reads TGTGCCAGTAGTATAGCGGCTGGTTCACCCCTCCACTTT. Its protein is CASSIAAGSPLHF. The J gene is TRBJ1-6, the V gene TRBV19, with D unresolved. Per germline, CDR1 LNHDA and CDR2 SQIVND (reference sequence). V was shortened by 1 base and J by 9 bases, with 7 bases between the two germline ends. The CDR3 is 13 amino acids.

This clone was found once. J is TRBJ1-4 and V is TRBV6-1; possible D gene TRBD1, 5 bases. The germline V gene encodes CDR1 MNHNS and CDR2 SASEGT. V was clipped by 4 bases and J by 8 bases, with 11 bases between them. The CDR3 has 13 residues. Written as DNA, the CDR3 is TGTGCCAGCAGTGTCCCATGGGGGGAAAAACTGTTTTTT. It is translated as CASSVPWGEKLFF.

In this sample, this clone turned up a few times. The chain joins TRBV25-1 to TRBJ1-6; 8 bases agree with TRBD1. The CDR3 has 13 amino acids. In germline, CDR1 is MGHDK, CDR2 SYGVNS. The junction had 3 bases not matched to a gene; V was cut back by 6 bases and J by 8 bases. The CDR3 here is CASRDREHSPLHF. For the CDR3, the DNA is TGTGCCAGCAGGGACAGGGAGCATTCACCCCTCCACTTT.

V and J are TRBV19 and TRBJ2-2, with TRBD1 as a possible D gene (8 bases). Trimming took off 7 bases at V and 6 bases at J, with 15 bases between the two ends. Germline V gene lookup returns CDR1 LNHDA and CDR2 SQIVND (reference sequence). This CDR3 spans 14 amino acids. CDR3 nucleotide sequence: TGTGCCAGTACGCGACAGGGGAGGGCCGGGGAGCTGTTTTTT. This encodes CASTRQGRAGELFF.

The chain links TRBV28 to TRBJ2-5, with D perhaps matching TRBD2 (5 bases). The CDR3 runs 15 residues. The germline V gene has CDR1 MDHEN and CDR2 SYDVKM. The V end was cut by 7 bases, the J end by 1 base, with 16 bases between. The CDR3 sequence is CASTAGGGLQETQYF. CDR3 nucleotides: TGTGCCAGCACCGCGGGTGGCGGCCTCCAAGAGACCCAGTACTTC.

This clone was seen once. The V call is TRBV15, the J call TRBJ2-1; perhaps TRBD2 as D (7 bases). The CDR3 is 16 residues long. V lost 1 base and J 10 bases, leaving 20 bases between the germline ends. Per germline, CDR1 LNHNV and CDR2 YYDKDF (reference sequence). CDR3 in amino acids: CATSRARGAGTEEQFF. In DNA form, the CDR3 reads TGTGCCACCAGCAGAGCCAGGGGAGCGGGGACCGAAGAGCAGTTCTTC. Variable domain in full (rest from reference TRBV15 and TRBJ2-1): DAMVIQNPRYQVTQFGKPVTLSCSQTLNHNVMYWYQQKSSQAPKLLFHYYDKDFNNEADTPDNFQSRRPNTSFCFLDIRSPGLGDTAMYLCATSRARGAGTEEQFFGPGTRLTVL.

This chain links TRBV18 with TRBJ2-2, with TRBD1 identical over 8 bases. The CDR3 runs 16 residues. With 1 base clipped from V and 4 bases from J, the junction kept 5 bases outside the gene matches. Germline values: CDR1 KGHSH, CDR2 LQKENI. The CDR3 loop reads CASSPLDRVVTGELFF. For the CDR3, the DNA is TGTGCCAGCTCACCACTGGACAGGGTAGTCACCGGGGAGCTGTTTTTT.

This clone has only one observation. This chain uses TRBV11-2 with TRBJ1-5; no reliable D call. The CDR3 has 15 residues. From germline, CDR1 is SGHAT and CDR2 FQNNGV. V was trimmed by 1 base and J by 1 base, leaving 8 bases between them. CDR3 bases: TGTGCCAGCAGCTTAGCGGGGAGGAGCAATCAGCCCCAGCATTTT. It yields the protein CASSLAGRSNQPQHF.

V gene TRBV9 combines with J gene TRBJ2-1; the D gene is possibly TRBD2 (7 bases). The length of the CDR3 is 16 residues. The germline gives CDR1 SGDLS, CDR2 YYNGEE. Trimming took off 5 bases at V and 5 bases at J, with 20 bases between the two ends. The CDR3 DNA is TGTGCCAGCAGTCGTAGTTGGGGGGGCCTAAACAATGAGCAGTTCTTC. Its translation is CASSRSWGGLNNEQFF.

The chain has TRBV7-6 and TRBJ1-4; a weak D match, TRBD1 (5 bases). Germline V lookup: CDR1 SGHVS, CDR2 FNYEAQ. This CDR3 is built from 16 residues. V was clipped by 1 base and J by 5 bases, with 14 bases between them. The CDR3 coding sequence is TGTGCCAGCAGCTTAGGAGGCACAGGTCGAAATGAAAAACTGTTTTTT. As protein: CASSLGGTGRNEKLFF.

The J gene is TRBJ2-3, the V gene TRBV27; possibly TRBD2 for D (5 bases). Germline values: CDR1 MNHEY, CDR2 SMNVEV (reference sequence). V gave up 1 base and J gave up 0 bases, with 11 bases separating them. The CDR3 covers 16 residues. CDR3 coding DNA: TGTGCCAGCAGTTTATATCAGCGGTGGAGCACAGATACGCAGTATTTT. Residues: CASSLYQRWSTDTQYF.

The chain uses TRBV4-3 and TRBJ1-1; 9 positions agree with TRBD1. Per the germline V gene, CDR1 is LGHNA and CDR2 is YSLEER. Trimming at V came to 3 bases and at J to 3 bases, leaving 2 bases not matched to a gene. The CDR3 length is 14 residues. The CDR3 loop reads CASSHRQGDTEAFF. The CDR3 DNA reads as TGCGCCAGCAGCCACCGACAGGGGGACACTGAAGCTTTCTTT.

The gene calls are TRBV6-5 and TRBJ2-7; tentative D call: TRBD2 (7 bases). The CDR3 sequence is 14 residues long. V was cut by 2 bases and J by 3 bases, with 11 bases left in between. From germline, CDR1 is MNHEY and CDR2 SVGAGI. This chain's CDR3 is CASSYGGAHYEQYF. The CDR3 DNA sequence: TGTGCCAGCAGTTACGGGGGGGCTCACTACGAGCAGTACTTC.

This chain links TRBV7-2 with TRBJ1-1, with 7 positions matching TRBD1. The CDR3 sequence is 12 residues long. The germline CDR1 and CDR2 sequences are SGHTA and FQGNSA. V shed 6 bases and J 4 bases; nucleotides not matched to a gene: 2. CDR3 bases: TGTGCCAGCAGTTCAGGGGGCACTGAAGCTTTCTTT. Protein sequence: CASSSGGTEAFF.

In this sample, this clone turned up once. The rearrangement uses TRBV28 and TRBJ1-4; tentatively, D is TRBD1 (5 bases). Trimming shortened V by 7 bases and J by 0 bases, and 21 bases separated the two germline ends. There are 18 residues in the CDR3. The germline V gene encodes CDR1 MDHEN and CDR2 SYDVKM. DNA for the CDR3: TGTGCCAGCAACCCGGGACTTCAACTGGGGGCAACTAATGAAAAACTGTTTTTT. Its protein is CASNPGLQLGATNEKLFF.

The V call is TRBV7-9, the J call TRBJ1-1; the match to TRBD1 covers 8 bases. Germline assignment: CDR1 SEHNR and CDR2 FQNEAQ (reference sequence). The V segment lost 3 bases and the J segment 0 bases; nucleotides outside the gene matches: 12. There are 18 residues in the CDR3. The CDR3 reads CASSFPQGAGRLNTEAFF. The CDR3 DNA reads as TGTGCCAGCAGCTTCCCTCAGGGGGCGGGACGTCTGAACACTGAAGCTTTCTTT.

This rearrangement joins TRBV4-3 to TRBJ1-2; no firm D call. The CDR3 covers 14 residues. Germline loops: CDR1 LGHNA, CDR2 YSLEER. The V and J ends lost 0 bases and 7 bases respectively, with 12 bases between them. CDR3 sequence: CASSQDRSRFGYTF. DNA for the CDR3: TGCGCCAGCAGCCAAGACAGGTCCCGATTTGGCTACACCTTC.

The CDR3 bases are TGTGCCAGCTGCGATGTGTGGAGCAATCAGCCCCAGCATTTT. Protein sequence: CASCDVWSNQPQHF. The chain combines TRBV21-1 with TRBJ1-5. TRBV21-1 is deemed a pseudogene. The CDR3 runs 14 residues.

This chain connects TRBV4-3 to TRBJ1-2; no reliable D call. Germline lookup yields CDR1 LGHNA and CDR2 YSLEER. CDR3 length: 15 amino acids. Trimming removed 1 base from V and 6 bases from J, with 15 bases in between. Written as DNA, the CDR3 is TGCGCCAGCAGCCAAGGTTCCGTCCCCAGCGATGGCTACACCTTC. Translating it yields CASSQGSVPSDGYTF.

This clone was counted a single time. The chain carries TRBV28 and TRBJ1-2; D gene unclear. CDR3 length equals 16 residues. Trimming took 9 bases from V and 4 from J, leaving 24 bases between them. Germline CDR1 reads MDHEN; CDR2 reads SYDVKM. CDR3 loop: CASRKVTDTPPYGYTF. CDR3 nucleotides: TGTGCCAGTCGAAAGGTCACCGACACCCCCCCCTATGGCTACACCTTC.

The chain's CDR3 is CASSQGLLGDGYTF. The CDR3 coding sequence is TGCGCCAGCAGCCAGGGACTCTTGGGCGATGGCTACACCTTC. J is TRBJ1-2 and V is TRBV4-3, with a tentative D call TRBD1 (5 bases). Germline values: CDR1 LGHNA, CDR2 YSLEER. The V and J ends lost 3 bases and 6 bases respectively, with 14 bases between them. The CDR3 loop spans 14 amino acids.